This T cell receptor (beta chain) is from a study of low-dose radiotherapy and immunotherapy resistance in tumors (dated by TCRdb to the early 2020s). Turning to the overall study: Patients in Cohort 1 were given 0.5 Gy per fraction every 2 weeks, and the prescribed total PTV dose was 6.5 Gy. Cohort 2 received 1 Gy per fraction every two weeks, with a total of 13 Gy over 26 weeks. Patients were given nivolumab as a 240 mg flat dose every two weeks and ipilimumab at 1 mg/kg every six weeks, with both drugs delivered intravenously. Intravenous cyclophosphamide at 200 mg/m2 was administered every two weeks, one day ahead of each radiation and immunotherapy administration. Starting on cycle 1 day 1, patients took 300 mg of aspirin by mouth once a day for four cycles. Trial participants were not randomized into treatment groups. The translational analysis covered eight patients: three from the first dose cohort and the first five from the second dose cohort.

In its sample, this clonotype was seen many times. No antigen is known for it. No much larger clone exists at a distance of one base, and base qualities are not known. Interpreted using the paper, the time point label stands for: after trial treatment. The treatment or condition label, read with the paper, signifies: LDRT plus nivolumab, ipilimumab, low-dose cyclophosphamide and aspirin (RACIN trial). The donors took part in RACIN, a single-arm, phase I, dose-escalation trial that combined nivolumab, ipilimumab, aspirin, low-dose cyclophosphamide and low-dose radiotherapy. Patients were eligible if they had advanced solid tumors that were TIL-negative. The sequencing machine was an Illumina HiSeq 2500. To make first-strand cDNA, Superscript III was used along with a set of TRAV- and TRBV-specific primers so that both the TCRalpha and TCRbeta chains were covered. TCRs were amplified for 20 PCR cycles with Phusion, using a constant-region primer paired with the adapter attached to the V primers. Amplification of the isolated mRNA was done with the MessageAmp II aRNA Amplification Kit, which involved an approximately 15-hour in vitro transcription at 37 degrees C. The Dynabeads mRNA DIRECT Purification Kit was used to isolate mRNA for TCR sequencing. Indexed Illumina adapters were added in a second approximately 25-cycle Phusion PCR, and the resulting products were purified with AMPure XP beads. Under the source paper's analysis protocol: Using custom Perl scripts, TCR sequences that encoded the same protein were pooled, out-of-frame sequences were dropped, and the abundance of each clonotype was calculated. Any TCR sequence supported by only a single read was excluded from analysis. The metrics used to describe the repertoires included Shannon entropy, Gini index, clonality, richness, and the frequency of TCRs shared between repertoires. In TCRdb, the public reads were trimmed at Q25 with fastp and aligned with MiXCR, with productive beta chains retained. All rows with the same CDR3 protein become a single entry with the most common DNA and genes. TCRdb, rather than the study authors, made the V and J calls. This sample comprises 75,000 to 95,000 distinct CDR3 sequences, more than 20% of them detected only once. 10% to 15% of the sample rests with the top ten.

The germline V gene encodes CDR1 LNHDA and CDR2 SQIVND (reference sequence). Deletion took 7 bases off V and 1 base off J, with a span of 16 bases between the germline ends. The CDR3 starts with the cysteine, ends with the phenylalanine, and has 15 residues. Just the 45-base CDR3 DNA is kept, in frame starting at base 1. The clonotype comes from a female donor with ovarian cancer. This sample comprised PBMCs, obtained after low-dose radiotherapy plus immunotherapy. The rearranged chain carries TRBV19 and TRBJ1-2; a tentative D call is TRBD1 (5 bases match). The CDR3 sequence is CASTIRDLYNYGYTF. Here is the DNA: TGTGCCAGTACCATCCGGGACCTGTATAACTATGGCTACACCTTC.